A selection of T cell receptor beta chains follows, all from one sample in a study of CXCR3-negative and CXCR3-positive naive CD8 T cells. TCRdb derives one entry per CDR3 protein from the 5' RACE reads, leaving out DNA. The sample holds under 110,000 distinct CDR3 sequences. The specimen was naive CXCR3+ CD8+ T cells from blood. The receptors were gathered from a human donor in good health. Some clones in this sample may be carry-over from other donors' samples. CDR3s include the opening cysteine and the closing phenylalanine or tryptophan.

TRBJ2-5	TRBV19	CASSARTGGPETQYF
TRBJ2-2	TRBV7-9	CAREWTGELFF
TRBJ2-1	TRBV20-1	CSASQLSNNEQFF
TRBJ2-1	TRBV29-1	CSAILAGGTNEQFF
TRBJ2-2	TRBV4-3	CASSQDRASNTGELFF
TRBJ1-2	TRBV5-1	CASSPVEGLVRYTF
TRBJ2-1	TRBV7-3	CASSLTGGGYNEQFF
TRBJ2-3	TRBV27	CASSMGSITSTDTQYF
TRBJ1-1	TRBV7-9	CASSVDSRNTEAFF
TRBJ1-3	TRBV9	CASSVDEGTIYF
TRBJ2-1	TRBV24-1	CATSDPSAGAYNEQFF
TRBJ2-5	TRBV29-1	CSVAANRGPETQYF
TRBJ1-1	TRBV20-1	CSASPQGARESVWAEAFF
TRBJ2-1	TRBV24-1	CATSGAGTSGVNEQFF
TRBJ2-7	TRBV30	CAWASASSYEQYF